These 5 T cell receptor beta chains were all obtained from the same sample, sequenced in a study of low-dose radiotherapy and immunotherapy resistance in tumors. Covering alpha and beta chains, TRAV- and TRBV-specific primers were used for the first-strand cDNA. With a V-primer adapter and a constant-region primer, TCRs were amplified for 20 PCR cycles. TCRdb reprocessed the reads via MiXCR and lists one record per CDR3 protein. Of about 100,000 distinct CDR3 sequences listed, less than 25% are singletons. The time point was: after trial treatment. The treatment here: LDRT plus nivolumab, ipilimumab, low-dose cyclophosphamide and aspirin (RACIN trial). The source material was PBMCs, sampled after low-dose radiotherapy plus immunotherapy. Receptors were obtained from a male donor with prostate cancer.

In its sample, this clonotype was seen many times. The chain has TRBV7-8 and TRBJ2-7; perhaps TRBD1 as D (6 bases). The V gene's germline CDR1 is SGHVS and CDR2 FQNEAQ. V lost 1 base and J lost 2, with 12 bases in between. This CDR3 comprises 15 residues. CDR3 loop: CASSLVPRGPYEQYF. In DNA, the CDR3 is TGTGCCAGCAGCTTAGTGCCCAGGGGACCCTACGAGCAGTACTTC.

This clonotype has at least ten counts. The chain couples TRBV19 to TRBJ2-5; the D gene is possibly TRBD1 (7 bases). Deletions cut 11 bases from V and 3 bases from J, with 16 bases between. This CDR3 spans 13 amino acids. Germline CDR1 reads LNHDA; CDR2 reads SQIVND (reference sequence). CDR3 in amino acids: CAARGGGEETQYF. Written as DNA, the CDR3 is TGTGCCGCCCGAGGGGGCGGGGAAGAGACCCAGTACTTC.

This clonotype was observed many times. V is TRBV29-1 and J is TRBJ2-5; 8 nucleotides align to TRBD2. This CDR3 comprises 11 residues. CDR1 SQVTM and CDR2 ANQGSEA come from the germline V gene. The CDR3 DNA is TGCACCGGGGGGGAACAAGAGACCCAGTACTTC. It encodes CTGGEQETQYF.

Worth noting for this clonotype: Mismatch with germline at one junction end may stem from a read error. The chain has TRBV6-5 and TRBJ1-3; the match to TRBD1 covers 7 bases. CDR1 is MNHEY and CDR2 is SVGAGI in the germline V gene. The CDR3 runs 13 residues. This chain's CDR3 is CANSEGAGNTIYF. The DNA for the CDR3 is TGTGCCAACAGTGAGGGGGCAGGAAACACCATATATTTT.

This clonotype came up a few times. This CDR3 is CASSRSGGRSLTDTQYF. In nucleotides, the CDR3 is TGTGCCAGCAGTCGCAGCGGGGGGCGGTCCCTCACAGATACGCAGTATTTT. The chain combines TRBV27 with TRBJ2-3; 9 bases align to TRBD2. The CDR3 consists of 17 residues. Germline-derived CDR1 and CDR2 are MNHEY and SMNVEV (reference sequence). V lost 5 bases and J lost 2; bases outside the gene matches: 11.